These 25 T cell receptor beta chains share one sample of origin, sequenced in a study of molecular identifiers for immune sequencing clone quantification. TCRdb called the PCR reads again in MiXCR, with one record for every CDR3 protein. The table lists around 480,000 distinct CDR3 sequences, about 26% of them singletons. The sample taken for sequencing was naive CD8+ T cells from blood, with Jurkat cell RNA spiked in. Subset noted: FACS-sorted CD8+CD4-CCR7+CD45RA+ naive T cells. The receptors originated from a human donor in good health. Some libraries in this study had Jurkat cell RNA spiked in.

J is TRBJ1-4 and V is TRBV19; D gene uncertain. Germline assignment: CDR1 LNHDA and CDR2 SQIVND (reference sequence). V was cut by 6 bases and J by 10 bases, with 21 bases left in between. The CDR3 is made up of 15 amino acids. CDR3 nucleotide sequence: TGTGCCAGTAGCCCCTTCGAGGGTGAGTTTGGAAAACTGTTTTTT. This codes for CASSPFEGEFGKLFF.

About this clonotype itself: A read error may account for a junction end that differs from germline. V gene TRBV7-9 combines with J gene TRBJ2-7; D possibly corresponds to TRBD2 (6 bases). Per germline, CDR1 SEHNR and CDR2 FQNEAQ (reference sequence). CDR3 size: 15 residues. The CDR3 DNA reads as TGTGCCAGCAGCGGGCGGCCGGGAGCCGCCTACGAGCAGAACTTC. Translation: CASSGRPGAAYEQNF.

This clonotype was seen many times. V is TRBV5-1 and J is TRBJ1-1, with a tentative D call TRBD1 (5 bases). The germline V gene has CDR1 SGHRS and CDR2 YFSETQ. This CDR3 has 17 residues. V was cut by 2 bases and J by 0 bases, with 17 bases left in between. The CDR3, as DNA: TGCGCCAGCAGCTTTACCGGACAAAGACTCATGAACACTGAAGCTTTCTTT. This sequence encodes CASSFTGQRLMNTEAFF.

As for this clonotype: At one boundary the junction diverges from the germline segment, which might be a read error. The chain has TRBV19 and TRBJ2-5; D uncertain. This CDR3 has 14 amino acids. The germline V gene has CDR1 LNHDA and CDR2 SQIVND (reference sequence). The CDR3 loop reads CAGSPAMTRETQYF. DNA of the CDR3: TGTGCCGGTAGTCCAGCGATGACGAGAGAGACCCAGTACTTC. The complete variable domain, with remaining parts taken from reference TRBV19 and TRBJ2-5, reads DGGITQSPKYLFRKEGQNVTLSCEQNLNHDAMYWYRQDPGQGLRLIYYSQIVNDFQKGDIAEGYSVSREKKESFPLTVTSAQKNPTAFYLCAGSPAMTRETQYFGPGTRLLVL.

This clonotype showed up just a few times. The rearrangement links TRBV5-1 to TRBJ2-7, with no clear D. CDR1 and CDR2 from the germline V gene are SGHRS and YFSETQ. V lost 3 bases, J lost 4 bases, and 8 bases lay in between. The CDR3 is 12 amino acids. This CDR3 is CASSSALYEQYF. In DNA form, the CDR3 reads TGCGCCAGCAGCTCCGCCCTTTACGAGCAGTACTTC.

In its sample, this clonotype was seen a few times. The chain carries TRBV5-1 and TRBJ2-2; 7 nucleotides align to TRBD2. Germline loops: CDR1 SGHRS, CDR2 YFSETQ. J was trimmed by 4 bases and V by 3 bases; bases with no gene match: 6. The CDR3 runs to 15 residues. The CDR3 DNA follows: TGCGCCAGCAGCTCTTGGGACTACCTCACCGGGGAGCTGTTTTTT. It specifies CASSSWDYLTGELFF.

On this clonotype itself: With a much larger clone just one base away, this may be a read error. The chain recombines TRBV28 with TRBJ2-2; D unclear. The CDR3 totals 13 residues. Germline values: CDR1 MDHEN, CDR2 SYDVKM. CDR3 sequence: CAGSLSPNGELFF. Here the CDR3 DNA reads TGTGCCGGCAGTTTGTCGCCGAACGGGGAGCTGTTTTTT. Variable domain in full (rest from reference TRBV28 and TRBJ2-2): DVKVTQSSRYLVKRTGEKVFLECVQDMDHENMFWYRQDPGLGLRLIYFSYDVKMKEKGDIPEGYSVSREKKERFSLILESASTNQTSMYLCAGSLSPNGELFFGEGSRLTVL.

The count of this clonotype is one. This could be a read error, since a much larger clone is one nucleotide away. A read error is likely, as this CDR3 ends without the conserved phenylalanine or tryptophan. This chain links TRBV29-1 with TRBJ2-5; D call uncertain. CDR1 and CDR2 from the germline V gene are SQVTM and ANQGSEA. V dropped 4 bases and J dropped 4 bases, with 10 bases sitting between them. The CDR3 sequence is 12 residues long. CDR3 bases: TGCAGCGTTGCCCGGCAAGGAGAGACCCAGTACCTC. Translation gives CSVARQGETQYL.

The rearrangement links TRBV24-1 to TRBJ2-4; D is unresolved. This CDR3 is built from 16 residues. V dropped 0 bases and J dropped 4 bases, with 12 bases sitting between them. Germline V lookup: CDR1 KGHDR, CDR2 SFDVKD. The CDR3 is CATSDLRIIAKNIQYF. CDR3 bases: TGTGCCACCAGTGATTTGCGGATCATAGCTAAAAACATTCAGTACTTC.

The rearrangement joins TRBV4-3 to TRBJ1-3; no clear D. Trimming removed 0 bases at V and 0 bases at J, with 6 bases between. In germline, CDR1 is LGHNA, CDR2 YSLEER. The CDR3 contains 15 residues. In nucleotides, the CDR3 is TGCGCCAGCAGCCAAGATGTCAGCTCTGGAAACACCATATATTTT. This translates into CASSQDVSSGNTIYF.

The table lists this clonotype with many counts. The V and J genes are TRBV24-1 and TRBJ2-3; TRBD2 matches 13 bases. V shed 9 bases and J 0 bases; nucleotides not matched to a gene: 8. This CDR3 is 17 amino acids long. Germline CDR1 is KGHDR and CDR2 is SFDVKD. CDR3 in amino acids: CATEGTSGATSTDTQYF. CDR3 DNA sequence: TGTGCCACCGAGGGGACTAGCGGGGCTACTAGCACAGATACGCAGTATTTT.

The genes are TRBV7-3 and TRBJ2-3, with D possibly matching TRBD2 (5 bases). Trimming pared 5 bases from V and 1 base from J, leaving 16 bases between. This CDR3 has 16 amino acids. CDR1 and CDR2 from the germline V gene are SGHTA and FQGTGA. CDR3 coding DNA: TGTGCCAGCAGCAGCGGAGTGGGAGCTGGCACAGATACGCAGTATTTT. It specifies CASSSGVGAGTDTQYF. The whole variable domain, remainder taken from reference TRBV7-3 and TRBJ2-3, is GAGVSQTPSNKVTEKGKYVELRCDPISGHTALYWYRQSLGQGPEFLIYFQGTGAADDSGLPNDRFFAVRPEGSVSTLKIQRTERGDSAVYLCASSSGVGAGTDTQYFGPGTRLTVL.

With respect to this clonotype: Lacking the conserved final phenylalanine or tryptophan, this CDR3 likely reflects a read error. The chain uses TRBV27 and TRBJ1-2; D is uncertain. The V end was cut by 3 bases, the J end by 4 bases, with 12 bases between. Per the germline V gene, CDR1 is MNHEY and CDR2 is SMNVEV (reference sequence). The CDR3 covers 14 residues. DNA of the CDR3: TGTGCCAGCAGTTTTGGTCGGGGATCCTATGGCTACACCTCC. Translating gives CASSFGRGSYGYTS.

The CDR3 sequence: CAWSIDSRPYEQYF. The CDR3 DNA reads as TGTGCCTGGAGTATCGACAGTAGGCCCTACGAGCAGTACTTC. The V and J genes are TRBV30 and TRBJ2-7; maybe TRBD1 (5 bases). The CDR3 consists of 14 residues. V was shortened by 2 bases and J by 2 bases, with 13 bases between the two germline ends. CDR1 is GTSNPN and CDR2 is SVGIG in the germline V gene (reference sequence). The entire variable domain, with the rest obtained from reference TRBV30 and TRBJ2-7, is as follows: SQTIHQWPATLVQPVGSPLSLECTVEGTSNPNLYWYRQAAGRGLQLLFYSVGIGQISSEVPQNLSASRPQDRQFILSSKKLLLSDSGFYLCAWSIDSRPYEQYFGPGTRLTVT.

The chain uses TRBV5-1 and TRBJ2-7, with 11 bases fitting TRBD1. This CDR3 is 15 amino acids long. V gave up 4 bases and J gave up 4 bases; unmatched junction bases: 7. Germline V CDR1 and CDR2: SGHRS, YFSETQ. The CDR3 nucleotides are TGCGCCAGCAGCCTCGGACAGGGGGCGTATTACGAGCAGTACTTC. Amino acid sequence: CASSLGQGAYYEQYF.

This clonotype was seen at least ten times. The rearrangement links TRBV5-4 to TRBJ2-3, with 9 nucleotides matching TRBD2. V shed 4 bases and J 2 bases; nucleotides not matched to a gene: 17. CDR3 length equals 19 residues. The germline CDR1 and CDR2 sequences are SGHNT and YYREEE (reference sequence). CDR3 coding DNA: TGTGCCAGCAGCGTTTTCCCGATGGCTAGCGGGGAGCACACAGATACGCAGTATTTT. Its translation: CASSVFPMASGEHTDTQYF.

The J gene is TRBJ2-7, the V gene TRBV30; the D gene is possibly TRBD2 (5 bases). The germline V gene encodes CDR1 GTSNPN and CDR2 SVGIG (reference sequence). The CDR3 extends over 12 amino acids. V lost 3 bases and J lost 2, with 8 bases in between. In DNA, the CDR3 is TGTGCCTGGAGCCGGGAAACCTACGAGCAGTACTTC. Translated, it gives CAWSRETYEQYF. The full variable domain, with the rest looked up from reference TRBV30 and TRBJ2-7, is SQTIHQWPATLVQPVGSPLSLECTVEGTSNPNLYWYRQAAGRGLQLLFYSVGIGQISSEVPQNLSASRPQDRQFILSSKKLLLSDSGFYLCAWSRETYEQYFGPGTRLTVT.

CDR3 loop: CASSPPRGSQINPNSPLHF. For the CDR3, the DNA is TGTGCCAGCAGCCCCCCGAGAGGCAGTCAAATTAATCCTAATTCACCCCTCCACTTT. The V call is TRBV7-2, the J call TRBJ1-6; unclear D gene. Trimming took off 5 bases at V and 6 bases at J, with 26 bases between the two ends. CDR1 is SGHTA, CDR2 FQGNSA, per germline. The CDR3 consists of 19 residues.

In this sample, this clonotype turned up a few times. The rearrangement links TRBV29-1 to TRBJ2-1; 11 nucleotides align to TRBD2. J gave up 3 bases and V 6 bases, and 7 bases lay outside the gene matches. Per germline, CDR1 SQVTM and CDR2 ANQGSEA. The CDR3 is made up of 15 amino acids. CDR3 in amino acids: CSVVGLAANYNEQFF. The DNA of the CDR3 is TGCAGCGTAGTGGGACTAGCGGCAAACTACAATGAGCAGTTCTTC.

The CDR3 nucleotides read TGTGCCAGCAGCCCCAAAGCGGATGAGTGCTATGGCTACACCTTC. It encodes CASSPKADECYGYTF. This rearrangement joins TRBV21-1 to TRBJ1-2. TRBV21-1 is annotated as a pseudogene. The CDR3 is made up of 15 amino acids.

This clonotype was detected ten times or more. CDR3 loop: CASSLVVARPSTGELFF. The CDR3 bases are TGTGCCAGCAGCTTAGTTGTAGCCCGCCCTTCCACCGGGGAGCTGTTTTTT. This rearrangement joins TRBV7-2 to TRBJ2-2; D call uncertain. Germline values: CDR1 SGHTA, CDR2 FQGNSA. The CDR3 length is 17 residues. Trimming removed 1 base at V and 4 bases at J, with 16 bases between. Variable domain in full (rest from reference TRBV7-2 and TRBJ2-2): GAGVSQSPSNKVTEKGKDVELRCDPISGHTALYWYRQSLGQGLEFLIYFQGNSAPDKSGLPSDRFSAERTGGSVSTLTIQRTQQEDSAVYLCASSLVVARPSTGELFFGEGSRLTVL.

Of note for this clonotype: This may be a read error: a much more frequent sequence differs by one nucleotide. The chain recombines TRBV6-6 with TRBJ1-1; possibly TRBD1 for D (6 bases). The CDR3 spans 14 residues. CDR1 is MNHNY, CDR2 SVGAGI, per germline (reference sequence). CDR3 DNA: TGTGCCAGCAGACAACCCGGGGGCGGCACTGGAGCTTTCTTT. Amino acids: CASRQPGGGTGAFF.

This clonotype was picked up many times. The CDR3 bases are TGCGCCAGCAGCCAAGATGTCGGGTTAAGAGATACGCAGTATTTT. Protein sequence: CASSQDVGLRDTQYF. The rearrangement joins TRBV4-3 to TRBJ2-3; no definite D call. CDR3 length: 15 amino acids. Trimming removed 0 bases at V and 5 bases at J, with 12 bases between. In germline, CDR1 is LGHNA, CDR2 YSLEER.

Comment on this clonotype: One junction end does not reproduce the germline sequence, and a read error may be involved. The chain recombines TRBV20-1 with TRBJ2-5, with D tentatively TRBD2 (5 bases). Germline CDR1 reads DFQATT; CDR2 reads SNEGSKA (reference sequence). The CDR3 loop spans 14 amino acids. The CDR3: CSAIKMREQETRYF. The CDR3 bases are TGCAGTGCTATAAAAATGAGGGAACAAGAGACCCGGTACTTC.

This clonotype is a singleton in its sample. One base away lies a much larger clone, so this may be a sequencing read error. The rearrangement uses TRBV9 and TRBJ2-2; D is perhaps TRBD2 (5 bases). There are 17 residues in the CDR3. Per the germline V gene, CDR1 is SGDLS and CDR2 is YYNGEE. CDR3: CASSGPAAAPNTGELSF. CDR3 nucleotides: TGTGCCAGCAGCGGCCCCGCGGCGGCCCCGAACACCGGGGAGCTGTCTTTT.